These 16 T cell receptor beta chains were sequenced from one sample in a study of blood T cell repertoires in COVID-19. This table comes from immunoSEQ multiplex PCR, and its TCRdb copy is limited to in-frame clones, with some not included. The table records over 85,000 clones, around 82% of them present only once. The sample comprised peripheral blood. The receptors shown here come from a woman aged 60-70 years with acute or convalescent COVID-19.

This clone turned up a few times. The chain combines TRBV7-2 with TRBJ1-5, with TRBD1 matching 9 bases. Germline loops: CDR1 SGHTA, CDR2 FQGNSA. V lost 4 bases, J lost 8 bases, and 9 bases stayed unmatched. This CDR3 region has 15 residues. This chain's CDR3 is CASSYGTGKTEPQHF. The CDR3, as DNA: TGTGCCAGCAGCTACGGGACAGGGAAGACTGAGCCCCAGCATTTT.

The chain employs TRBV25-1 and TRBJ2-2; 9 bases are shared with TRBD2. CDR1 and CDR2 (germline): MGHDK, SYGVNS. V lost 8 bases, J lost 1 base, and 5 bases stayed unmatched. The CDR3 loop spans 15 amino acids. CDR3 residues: CASLSGGQNTGELFF. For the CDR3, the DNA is TGTGCCAGCCTAAGCGGGGGGCAGAACACCGGGGAGCTGTTTTTT.

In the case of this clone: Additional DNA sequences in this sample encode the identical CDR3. CDR3 loop: CASSPGTGFYGYTF. CDR3 in DNA: TGTGCCAGCAGCCCCGGGACAGGGTTTTATGGCTACACCTTC. This sequence joins TRBV11-2 and TRBJ1-2; 9 bases match TRBD1. J lost 5 bases, V lost 5 bases, and 6 bases had no gene match. CDR1 SGHAT and CDR2 FQNNGV come from the germline V gene. The CDR3 contains 14 residues.

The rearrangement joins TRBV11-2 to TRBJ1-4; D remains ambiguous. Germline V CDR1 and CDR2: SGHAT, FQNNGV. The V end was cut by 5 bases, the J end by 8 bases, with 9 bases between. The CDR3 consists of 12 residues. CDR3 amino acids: CASSPNREKLFF. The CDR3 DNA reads TGTGCCAGCAGCCCGAACCGGGAAAAACTGTTTTTT.

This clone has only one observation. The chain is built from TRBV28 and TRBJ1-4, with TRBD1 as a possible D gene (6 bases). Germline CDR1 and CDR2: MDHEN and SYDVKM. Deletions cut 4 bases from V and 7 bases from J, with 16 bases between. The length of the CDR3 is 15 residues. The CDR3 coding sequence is TGTGCCAGCAGTTCAGGGGCACAAGACGGTGAAAAACTGTTTTTT. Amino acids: CASSSGAQDGEKLFF.

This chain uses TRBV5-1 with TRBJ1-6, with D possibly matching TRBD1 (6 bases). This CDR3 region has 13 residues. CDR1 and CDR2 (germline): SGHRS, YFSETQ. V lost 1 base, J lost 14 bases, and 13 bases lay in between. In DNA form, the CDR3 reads TGCGCCAGCAGCTTGCCGGGCGAGGGGGCCCTCCACTTT. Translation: CASSLPGEGALHF.

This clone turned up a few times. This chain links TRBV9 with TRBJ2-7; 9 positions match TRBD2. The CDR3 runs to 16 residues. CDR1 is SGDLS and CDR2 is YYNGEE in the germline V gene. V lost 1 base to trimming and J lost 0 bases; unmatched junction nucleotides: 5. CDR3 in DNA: TGTGCCAGCAGCGTACAAGCGGGGGGCAGCTCCTACGAGCAGTACTTC. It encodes CASSVQAGGSSYEQYF.

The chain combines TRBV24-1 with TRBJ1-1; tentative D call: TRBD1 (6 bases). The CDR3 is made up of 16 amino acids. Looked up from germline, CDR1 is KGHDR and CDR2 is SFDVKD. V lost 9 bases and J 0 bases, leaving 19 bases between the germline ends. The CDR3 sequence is CATLRGGPSMNTEAFF. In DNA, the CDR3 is TGTGCCACCCTCCGGGGGGGCCCATCCATGAACACTGAAGCTTTCTTT.

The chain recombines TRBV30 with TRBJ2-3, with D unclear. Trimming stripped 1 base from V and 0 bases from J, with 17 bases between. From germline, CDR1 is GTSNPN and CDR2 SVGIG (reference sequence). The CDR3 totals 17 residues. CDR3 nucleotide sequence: TGTGCCTGGAGTGACAGATTAGTTGCTGCTAGCACAGATACGCAGTATTTT. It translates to CAWSDRLVAASTDTQYF.

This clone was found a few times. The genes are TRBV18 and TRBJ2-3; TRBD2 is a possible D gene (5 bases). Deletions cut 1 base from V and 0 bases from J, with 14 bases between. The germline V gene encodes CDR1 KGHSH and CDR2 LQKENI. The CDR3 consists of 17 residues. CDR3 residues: CASSPRRGSLSTDTQYF. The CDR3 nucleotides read TGTGCCAGCTCACCACGTCGGGGATCCCTTAGCACAGATACGCAGTATTTT.

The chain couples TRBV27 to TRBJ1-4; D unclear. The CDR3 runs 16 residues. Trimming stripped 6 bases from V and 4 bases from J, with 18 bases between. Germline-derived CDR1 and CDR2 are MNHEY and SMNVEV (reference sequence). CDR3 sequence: CASSRSLLGDNEKLFF. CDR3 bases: TGTGCCAGCAGCCGCAGCTTGCTCGGAGATAATGAAAAACTGTTTTTT.

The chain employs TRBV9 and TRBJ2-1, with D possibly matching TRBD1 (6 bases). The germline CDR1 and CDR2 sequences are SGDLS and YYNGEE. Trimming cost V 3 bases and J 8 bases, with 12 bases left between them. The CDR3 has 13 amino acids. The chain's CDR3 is CASSEGGPDEQFF. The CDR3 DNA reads TGTGCCAGCAGCGAAGGGGGACCGGATGAGCAGTTCTTC.

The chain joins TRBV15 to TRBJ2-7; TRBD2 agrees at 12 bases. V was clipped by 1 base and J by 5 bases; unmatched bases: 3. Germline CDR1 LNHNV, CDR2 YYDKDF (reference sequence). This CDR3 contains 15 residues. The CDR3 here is CATSRGTSGAHEQYF. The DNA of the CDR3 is TGTGCCACCAGCAGAGGGACTAGCGGGGCCCACGAGCAGTACTTC.

CDR3 DNA: TGCAGTCTGGACAAGAACACTGAAGCTTTCTTT. Translated, it gives CSLDKNTEAFF. V gene TRBV20-1 combines with J gene TRBJ1-1, with D possibly TRBD1 on 5 matching bases. The germline gives CDR1 DFQATT, CDR2 SNEGSKA (reference sequence). This CDR3 is 11 amino acids long. V gave up 8 bases and J gave up 1 base, with 8 bases separating them.

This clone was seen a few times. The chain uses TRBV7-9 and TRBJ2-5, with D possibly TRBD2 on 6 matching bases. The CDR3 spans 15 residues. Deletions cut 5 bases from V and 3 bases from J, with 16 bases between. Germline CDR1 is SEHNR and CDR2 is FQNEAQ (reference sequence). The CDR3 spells CASSLSGTLEETQYF. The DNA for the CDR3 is TGTGCCAGCAGCCTCTCCGGGACTCTAGAAGAGACCCAGTACTTC.

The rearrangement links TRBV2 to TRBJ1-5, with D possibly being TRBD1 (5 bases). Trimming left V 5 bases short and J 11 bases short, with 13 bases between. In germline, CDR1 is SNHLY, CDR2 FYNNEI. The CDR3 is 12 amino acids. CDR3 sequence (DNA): TGTGCCAGCAGTCCACACTCGGGGGCCCAGCATTTT. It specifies CASSPHSGAQHF.